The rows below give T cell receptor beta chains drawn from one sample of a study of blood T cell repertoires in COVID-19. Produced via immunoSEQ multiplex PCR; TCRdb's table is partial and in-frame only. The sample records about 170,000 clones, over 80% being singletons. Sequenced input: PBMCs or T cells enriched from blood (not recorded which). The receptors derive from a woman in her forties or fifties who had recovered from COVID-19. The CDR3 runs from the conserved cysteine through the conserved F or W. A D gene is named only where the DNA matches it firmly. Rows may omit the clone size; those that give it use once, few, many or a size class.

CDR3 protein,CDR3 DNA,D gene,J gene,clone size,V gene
CASSFPVYGYTF,TGTGCCAGCAGTTTTCCGGTTTATGGCTACACCTTC,NA,TRBJ1-2,few,TRBV28
CASRTKIGQPQHF,TGTGCCAGCAGAACAAAGATTGGCCAGCCCCAGCATTTT,NA,TRBJ1-5,NA,TRBV28
CASSSTGSNYGYTF,TGTGCCAGCAGTTCGACAGGGAGTAACTATGGCTACACCTTC,TRBD1,TRBJ1-2,NA,TRBV6-2/TRBV6-3
CASSYSPPPGDSNQPQHF,TGTGCCAGCAGTTACTCTCCCCCCCCGGGGGATAGCAATCAGCCCCAGCATTTT,NA,TRBJ1-5,NA,TRBV6-2/TRBV6-3
CSVGGVRGDTQYF,TGCAGCGTTGGTGGAGTGCGGGGAGATACGCAGTATTTT,NA,TRBJ2-3,NA,TRBV29-1
CASTTGQATNEKLFF,TGTGCCAGCACGACTGGACAGGCAACTAATGAAAAACTGTTTTTT,TRBD1,TRBJ1-4,few,TRBV28
CASSRDSSTDTQYF,TGTGCCAGCAGCCGGGACAGTAGCACAGATACGCAGTATTTT,TRBD1,TRBJ2-3,NA,TRBV7-2
CASSPQQGFSGNTIYF,TGTGCCAGCAGCCCACAACAGGGCTTCTCTGGAAACACCATATATTTT,NA,TRBJ1-3,NA,TRBV13
CASSPGWGPEAFF,TGTGCCAGCAGCCCAGGGTGGGGCCCAGAAGCTTTCTTT,NA,TRBJ1-1,NA,TRBV7-2
CASSPPGTGQETQYF,TGTGCCAGCAGCCCCCCGGGGACTGGGCAAGAGACCCAGTACTTC,NA,TRBJ2-5,NA,TRBV7-9
CSVDKSSTGELFF,TGCAGCGTTGATAAAAGCTCTACCGGGGAGCTGTTTTTT,NA,TRBJ2-2,NA,TRBV29-1
CATSRVRSTEAFF,TGTGCCACCAGCAGAGTACGGAGCACTGAAGCTTTCTTT,NA,TRBJ1-1,NA,TRBV15
CASSMEWIVNEQFF,TGTGCCAGTAGTATGGAGTGGATCGTCAATGAGCAGTTCTTC,NA,TRBJ2-1,NA,TRBV19
CASSLRRRMNTEAFF,TGTGCCAGCAGCTTACGCCGGAGGATGAACACTGAAGCTTTCTTT,NA,TRBJ1-1,NA,TRBV7-2
CASSLASGGAYEQFF,TGTGCCAGCAGCTTAGCTAGCGGGGGGGCCTATGAGCAGTTCTTC,TRBD2,TRBJ2-1,NA,TRBV7-2
CASSIRPPAGGKTDTQYF,TGTGCCAGCAGCATTAGGCCCCCCGCGGGGGGAAAAACAGATACGCAGTATTTT,TRBD2,TRBJ2-3,NA,TRBV7-3
CASSESVGGAFYNEQFF,TGCGCCAGCAGTGAGTCTGTGGGAGGGGCATTTTACAATGAGCAGTTCTTC,TRBD2,TRBJ2-1,few,TRBV10-2
CASSLQGSGGADTQYF,TGTGCCAGCAGTCTCCAGGGTAGCGGGGGGGCAGATACGCAGTATTTT,TRBD2,TRBJ2-3,NA,TRBV6-4
CASTRVGAGELFF,TGTGCCAGTACCCGTGTAGGGGCCGGGGAGCTGTTTTTT,NA,TRBJ2-2,NA,TRBV19
CAISDVGFRSPLHF,TGTGCCATCAGTGACGTCGGGTTTCGTTCACCCCTCCACTTT,NA,TRBJ1-6,few,TRBV10-3
CASSPKGQGALNEKLFF,TGTGCCAGCAGTCCTAAGGGACAGGGGGCCTTAAATGAAAAACTGTTTTTT,TRBD1,TRBJ1-4,NA,TRBV28
CASSITSGTNDNEQFF,TGTGCCAGTAGTATCACTAGCGGGACCAATGACAATGAGCAGTTCTTC,TRBD2,TRBJ2-1,NA,TRBV19
CASSVPGTYGYTF,TGTGCCAGCAGCGTACCGGGTACCTATGGCTACACCTTC,NA,TRBJ1-2,NA,TRBV9
CATSRGRKGDYQPQHF,TGTGCCACCAGCAGAGGGAGAAAAGGCGATTATCAGCCCCAGCATTTT,NA,TRBJ1-5,NA,TRBV15
CASSQGPQGAFF,TGCGCCAGCAGCCAAGGCCCCCAGGGGGCTTTCTTT,NA,TRBJ1-1,NA,TRBV4-1
CASSSGGTLDTEAFF,TGTGCCAGCAGTTCGGGCGGGACGCTGGACACTGAAGCTTTCTTT,NA,TRBJ1-1,NA,TRBV9
CAWSVQGGSYNEQFF,TGTGCCTGGAGTGTACAGGGGGGGTCCTACAATGAGCAGTTCTTC,NA,TRBJ2-1,NA,TRBV30
CASSSGGPGNTIYF,TGTGCCAGCAGCTCCGGTGGGCCTGGAAACACCATATATTTT,NA,TRBJ1-3,NA,TRBV7-9
CASSSSTGQGSGYTF,TGTGCCAGCAGTTCATCCACGGGACAGGGTTCTGGCTACACCTTC,TRBD1,TRBJ1-2,NA,TRBV11-3
CASSGGRLNTEAFF,TGCGCCAGCAGCGGGGGCCGGTTGAACACTGAAGCTTTCTTT,NA,TRBJ1-1,NA,TRBV5-1
CASSQSASGNEQFF,TGTGCCAGCAGCCAATCGGCCAGCGGCAATGAGCAGTTCTTC,NA,TRBJ2-1,NA,TRBV3-1/TRBV3-2
CASSIALAGGDNEQFF,TGTGCCAGTAGTATAGCATTGGCGGGGGGTGACAATGAGCAGTTCTTC,TRBD2,TRBJ2-1,NA,TRBV19
CASSLFPALRRGYTF,TGTGCCAGCAGCTTATTCCCGGCACTCCGGAGGGGCTACACCTTC,NA,TRBJ1-2,NA,TRBV7-6
CASSLLVGNTIYF,TGTGCCAGCAGCTTACTTGTTGGAAACACCATATATTTT,NA,TRBJ1-3,NA,TRBV7-2
CASSPGPPDRGRNEKLFF,TGTGCCAGCAGCCCCGGGCCCCCTGACAGGGGGCGGAATGAAAAACTGTTTTTT,TRBD1,TRBJ1-4,NA,TRBV9
CASSDPQALNTEAFF,TGCGCCAGCAGTGACCCACAGGCCCTGAACACTGAAGCTTTCTTT,NA,TRBJ1-1,NA,TRBV10-2